The clone carrying this TCR beta chain was seen just once. With V trimmed by 5 bases and J by 4 bases, 12 bases remained unmatched. Germline loops: CDR1 SGHTA, CDR2 FQGNSA. CDR3 length equals 17 residues. Generated by immunoSEQ multiplex PCR, the TCRdb table keeps only in-frame clones and is missing some. The sample lists roughly 200,000 clones, 70% to 90% occurring once. The data were obtained in a study of blood T cell repertoires in COVID-19. Sequenced: peripheral blood. The source is a man aged 60 to 69 with acute or convalescent COVID-19. The V and J genes are TRBV7-2 and TRBJ1-3, with 9 positions matching TRBD1. The CDR3, as DNA: TGTGCCAGCAGCCCCTTTGCGGGACAGGGACCCGGAAACACCATATATTTT. Translated, it gives CASSPFAGQGPGNTIYF.